This record concerns one T cell receptor (beta chain) sequence. What it binds is not known. The junction departs from germline at one end; a sequencing error may be responsible. These data come from a study of regulatory T cells in long-lasting Graves disease. Study observations and caveats: Segments TRBV28, TRBJ1-2 and TRBJ2-5 showed preferential usage in persistent disease.

Germline CDR1 reads SGHVS; CDR2 reads FNYEAQ. The CDR3 totals 13 residues. Time point specified: persistent/refractory GD, antithyroid drugs over 5 years with positive TRAb. Extracted RNA from PBMCs served as the source of the TCR library. TCR beta libraries were built with iRepertoire HTBI primers and Arm-PCR of CDR3 regions. TCRdb called the multiplex PCR reads again in MiXCR, with one record for every CDR3 protein. The table records 350,000 to 450,000 distinct CDR3 sequences, 23% of them present only once. The sequence came from a woman aged 40 to 49 with Graves disease. The sample in question was peripheral blood mononuclear cells (PBMCs), obtained when the disease was refractory, from a patient treated with antithyroid drugs. This chain links TRBV7-6 with TRBJ1-1; perhaps TRBD1 as D (5 bases). The CDR3: CASSLTSGTGAFF. For the CDR3, the DNA is TGTGCCAGCAGCTTAACTTCGGGGACTGGAGCTTTCTTT.